This T cell receptor (beta chain) came from a study of Tregs in tolerant kidney transplant recipients (dated by TCRdb to between 2018 and 2021). At the level of the whole study: The study applied TCRbeta sequencing to find donor-specific regulatory T cells before combined kidney and bone marrow transplantation and then followed those same cells after transplant.

Genomic DNA was extracted from sorted cells with the QIAGEN DNeasy Blood and Tissue Kit for TCRbeta CDR3 sequencing. High-throughput TCRbeta CDR3 sequencing, which included PCR amplification with bias correction and internal controls, was done commercially through immunoSEQ. In the authors' own workflow: Unique productive TCRbeta sequences were defined by CDR3 nucleotide sequence where primers matched, and otherwise by CDR3 amino acid sequence together with Vbeta and Jbeta genes. To correct sorting error, sequences shared between sorted populations at a frequency ratio of 2:1 or less were removed; the rest were assigned to the higher population. Donor-reactive sequences were defined as at least 5-fold expanded in CFSE-low cells versus unstimulated cells, with frequency of at least 0.01% in CFSE-low cells. Jensen-Shannon divergence calculated on the top 100 TCRbeta sequences ranked by frequency was used to measure repertoire divergence. When a sample had multiple sequencing runs, each run was corrected for sorting error separately and the runs were then pooled. The source is immuneACCESS, and TCRdb retained only in-frame sequences with V and J called. Part of the clones is not carried over; for the studies checked, unresolved V genes explain less than half of this, and the remainder is unexplained. V and J calls plus clone size are reproduced from that table; the DNA served to infer D and trimming. The sample has over 70,000 clones on record, around nine tenths of them singletons. The leading ten clones occupy roughly 1.5% of the sample.

Regarding this clone: What antigen it recognizes has not been identified. No clone much larger than this one lies a single base away; base qualities are absent.

Transplants used related donors with nonmyeloablative bone marrow transplantation; mixed chimerism was transient in the human trials. Unstimulated Tregs (CD4+CD25+CD127-), CD4+ non-Tregs (CD4+CD25-), CD4 and CD8 cells were FACS-sorted from thawed PBMCs. The patients were a handful of recipients of combined kidney and bone marrow transplants from the ITN036ST trial, and samples were available only for these trial subjects. Healthy control blood was processed to PBMCs by Ficoll density gradient and cryopreserved, and patient PBMCs were collected before and after transplant. What the work shows at the level of the full study, not this receptor alone: Although technical replication error seemed to be minimal, the question of biological reproducibility was not addressed directly. For some patients the PCR primers changed over time, which made it impossible to compare the samples from those patients at the nucleotide level. Donor-specific Treg expansion was found to exceed global Treg expansion in tolerant patients, suggesting antigen-driven rather than nonspecific expansion. The most biologically relevant and donor-specific TCRbeta repertoire appeared to be identified by expanding Tregs with activated donor B cells. The study was limited by small patient numbers, and the findings need validation in larger populations and under other immunosuppression protocols.

This receptor was obtained from a human patient who received a combined kidney and bone marrow transplant. Some T cells seen after a transplant may have their origin in the graft donor. The source material was CD4+ T cells from blood (PBMCs), sampled 24 months after the transplant.

In nucleotide form, the sequence is TGTGCCAGCAGCGTTCTGGGAGAGGTCACAGATACGCAGTATTTT. It specifies CASSVLGEVTDTQYF. The rearrangement combines TRBV9 with TRBJ2-3, and TRBD2 may be the D gene, going by 5 matching bases. The CDR3 runs 15 amino acids, cysteine and phenylalanine included. Here the CDR3 DNA is all that survives: 45 bases in frame from base 1. The germline V gene gives CDR1 as SGDLS and CDR2 as YYNGEE. The V and J ends are trimmed by 2 bases and 2 bases, leaving 12 bases between them.